These 19 T cell receptor beta chains were sequenced from one sample in a study of CD8+ T cells in alopecia areata. cDNA serving as the sequencing template came from extracted, reverse transcribed RNA. Repertoires were generated with immunoSEQ multiplex PCR, while TCRdb's copy carries only in-frame clones and drops some. Here the sample spans fewer than 80,000 clones, approximately 60% being singletons. Source: CD8+ T cells sorted from blood, taken at week 0. These receptors all come from a human donor with alopecia areata.

The rearrangement joins TRBV7-8 to TRBJ1-5; no reliable D call. The germline CDR1 and CDR2 sequences are SGHVS and FQNEAQ. This CDR3 has 14 residues. Trimming stripped 0 bases from V and 4 bases from J, with 7 bases between. The CDR3 is CASSLAEINQPQHF. The CDR3 DNA sequence: TGTGCCAGCAGCTTAGCAGAGATTAATCAGCCCCAGCATTTT.

This clone was found a few times. The V and J genes are TRBV10-3 and TRBJ2-1, with TRBD2 as a possible D gene (6 bases). The CDR3 spans 15 residues. Trimming pared 4 bases from V and 0 bases from J, leaving 10 bases between. Germline CDR1 and CDR2: ENHRY and SYGVKD. As DNA, the CDR3 is TGTGCCATCAGTGGCTGGGACTTCTCCTACAATGAGCAGTTCTTC. This gives the protein CAISGWDFSYNEQFF.

The CDR3 DNA sequence: TGTGCCATCAGTGACCCGGGGAGCGGGAGGACCACCGGGGAGCTGTTTTTT. Translating gives CAISDPGSGRTTGELFF. The chain joins TRBV10-3 to TRBJ2-2; TRBD2 matches 9 bases. J gave up 4 bases and V 3 bases, and 9 bases lay outside the gene matches. This CDR3 is 17 amino acids long. Germline V gene sequence: CDR1 ENHRY, CDR2 SYGVKD.

This clone has at least ten counts. The chain has TRBV7-9 and TRBJ2-2, with D possibly matching TRBD2 (5 bases). V lost 10 bases to trimming and J lost 0 bases, with 9 bases between them. CDR3 size: 13 residues. The germline CDR1 and CDR2 sequences are SEHNR and FQNEAQ (reference sequence). CDR3 coding DNA: TGTGCCACTACCGGGACGAACACCGGGGAGCTGTTTTTT. Translated: CATTGTNTGELFF.

This chain links TRBV11-2 with TRBJ1-1; weak D call: TRBD1 (5 bases). CDR3 length equals 15 residues. The germline V gene has CDR1 SGHAT and CDR2 FQNNGV. The V and J ends lost 2 bases and 3 bases respectively, with 13 bases between them. CDR3 DNA sequence: TGTGCCAGCAGCTTAAGTAGGGGACGGGACACTGAAGCTTTCTTT. Translation: CASSLSRGRDTEAFF.

The gene calls are TRBV27 and TRBJ2-7, with TRBD2 identical over 7 bases. Germline values: CDR1 MNHEY, CDR2 SMNVEV (reference sequence). The V segment lost 6 bases and the J segment 1 base; nucleotides outside the gene matches: 9. The length of the CDR3 is 15 residues. DNA for the CDR3: TGTGCCAGCAGGGAGGGAGGGTTCCTGTCCTACGAGCAGTACTTC. Translation: CASREGGFLSYEQYF.

This clone has a handful of counts. This chain connects TRBV7-9 to TRBJ2-5; D not resolved. Trimming stripped 2 bases from V and 7 bases from J, with 11 bases between. There are 13 residues in the CDR3. Germline V CDR1 and CDR2: SEHNR, FQNEAQ (reference sequence). The CDR3 region has the DNA TGTGCCAGCAGCTTACGGCAAGCTGGGACCCAGTACTTC. This gives the protein CASSLRQAGTQYF.

The rearrangement links TRBV28 to TRBJ1-1, with D tentatively TRBD1 (5 bases). The germline V and J ends were trimmed by 5 bases and 3 bases, with 13 bases remaining between them. CDR1 MDHEN and CDR2 SYDVKM come from the germline V gene. This CDR3 comprises 14 residues. DNA of the CDR3: TGTGCCAGCAGTGGATATGGGGACTACACTGAAGCTTTCTTT. It specifies CASSGYGDYTEAFF.

The rearrangement links TRBV11-2 to TRBJ2-1; D possibly corresponds to TRBD2 (7 bases). CDR1 SGHAT and CDR2 FQNNGV come from the germline V gene. The CDR3 consists of 15 residues. Trimming cost V 2 bases and J 4 bases, with 12 bases left between them. The CDR3 here is CASSLSGTIYNEQFF. CDR3 coding DNA: TGTGCCAGCAGCTTAAGCGGGACAATATACAATGAGCAGTTCTTC.

This clone was counted a few times. The V and J genes are TRBV6-5 and TRBJ1-1, with D maybe TRBD1 (5 bases). The CDR3 runs 15 residues. V was shortened by 6 bases and J by 4 bases, with 18 bases between the two germline ends. Germline CDR1 MNHEY, CDR2 SVGAGI. CDR3 amino acids: CASSERQGEGTEAFF. The CDR3 DNA reads as TGTGCCAGCAGCGAGCGGCAGGGTGAGGGCACTGAAGCTTTCTTT.

The rearrangement joins TRBV7-9 to TRBJ2-2, with D unclear. Trimming took 4 bases from V and 6 from J, leaving 6 bases between them. Germline V CDR1 and CDR2: SEHNR, FQNEAQ (reference sequence). The CDR3 contains 12 residues. CDR3 sequence reads: CASSWYSGELFF. CDR3 in DNA: TGTGCCAGCAGCTGGTACTCCGGGGAGCTGTTTTTT. Full variable domain (remainder filled in from reference TRBV7-9 and TRBJ2-2): DTGVSQNPRHKITKRGQNVTFRCDPISEHNRLYWYRQTLGQGPEFLTYFQNEAQLEKSRLLSDRFSAERPKGSFSTLEIQRTEQGDSAMYLCASSWYSGELFFGEGSRLTVL.

CDR3 nucleotides: TGTGCCAGCAGCTACGGACAGGGGGTCGACTATGGCTACACCTTC. Its translation: CASSYGQGVDYGYTF. The chain employs TRBV7-9 and TRBJ1-2; 10 nucleotides agree with TRBD1. CDR1 and CDR2 from the germline V gene are SEHNR and FQNEAQ (reference sequence). The CDR3 totals 15 residues. V lost 4 bases and J lost 3; bases outside the gene matches: 5.

In DNA form, the CDR3 reads TGTGCCAGCAGATCGACAGGCTACAATGAGCAGTTCTTC. Protein product: CASRSTGYNEQFF. This chain connects TRBV7-2 to TRBJ2-1; D may be TRBD1 (6 bases). This CDR3 region has 13 residues. Germline V CDR1 and CDR2: SGHTA, FQGNSA. Trimming shortened V by 6 bases and J by 3 bases, and 9 bases separated the two germline ends.

Only a few counts were recorded for this clone. The chain is built from TRBV29-1 and TRBJ2-1, with a possible D match to TRBD1 (6 bases). From germline, CDR1 is SQVTM and CDR2 ANQGSEA. Deletions cut 5 bases from V and 4 bases from J, with 15 bases between. There are 14 residues in the CDR3. The CDR3 DNA follows: TGCAGCGTTATTGGGCAGGGGATGTACAATGAGCAGTTCTTC. It translates to CSVIGQGMYNEQFF.

This clone was counted between two and nine times. This sequence joins TRBV9 and TRBJ1-1, with TRBD1 matching over 8 bases. This CDR3 spans 14 amino acids. Germline-derived CDR1 and CDR2 are SGDLS and YYNGEE. Unmatched junction bases numbered 6, after V lost 1 base and J lost 7 bases. The CDR3, as DNA: TGTGCCAGCAGCGTATCTGGACAGGGCGATGAAGCTTTCTTT. This encodes CASSVSGQGDEAFF.

The chain has TRBV5-6 and TRBJ1-4; a possible D gene is TRBD1 (6 bases). The CDR3 has 16 amino acids. Germline V CDR1 and CDR2: SGHDT, YYEEEE. V dropped 2 bases and J dropped 4 bases, with 15 bases sitting between them. CDR3 in DNA: TGTGCCAGCAGCTTCGAGGGGGAGTGGGATAATGAAAAACTGTTTTTT. Encoded protein: CASSFEGEWDNEKLFF.

This clone was seen more than once but under ten times. The chain carries TRBV2 and TRBJ2-3; perhaps D is TRBD1 or TRBD2 (5 bases each). The V end was cut by 8 bases, the J end by 8 bases, with 14 bases between. This CDR3 contains 12 residues. Germline CDR1 reads SNHLY; CDR2 reads FYNNEI. This chain's CDR3 is CASWDGYSTQYF. The CDR3 nucleotides read TGTGCCAGCTGGGACGGCTACTCTACGCAGTATTTT.

This clone was picked up a small number of times. J is TRBJ1-2 and V is TRBV29-1; possible D gene TRBD1, 5 bases. Germline V gene sequence: CDR1 SQVTM, CDR2 ANQGSEA. V was clipped by 7 bases and J by 5 bases, with 20 bases between them. The CDR3 contains 14 residues. In nucleotides, the CDR3 is TGCAGCGCCCCAACGGAGCAGGGAGGGTATGGCTACACCTTC. Translation gives CSAPTEQGGYGYTF.

This chain uses TRBV2 with TRBJ2-3; 8 positions agree with TRBD2. The germline CDR1 and CDR2 sequences are SNHLY and FYNNEI. With 7 bases clipped from V and 0 bases from J, the junction kept 3 bases outside the gene matches. This CDR3 spans 14 amino acids. The CDR3 bases are TGTGCCAGCAAAGCTAGCGGGAGCACAGATACGCAGTATTTT. This gives the protein CASKASGSTDTQYF.